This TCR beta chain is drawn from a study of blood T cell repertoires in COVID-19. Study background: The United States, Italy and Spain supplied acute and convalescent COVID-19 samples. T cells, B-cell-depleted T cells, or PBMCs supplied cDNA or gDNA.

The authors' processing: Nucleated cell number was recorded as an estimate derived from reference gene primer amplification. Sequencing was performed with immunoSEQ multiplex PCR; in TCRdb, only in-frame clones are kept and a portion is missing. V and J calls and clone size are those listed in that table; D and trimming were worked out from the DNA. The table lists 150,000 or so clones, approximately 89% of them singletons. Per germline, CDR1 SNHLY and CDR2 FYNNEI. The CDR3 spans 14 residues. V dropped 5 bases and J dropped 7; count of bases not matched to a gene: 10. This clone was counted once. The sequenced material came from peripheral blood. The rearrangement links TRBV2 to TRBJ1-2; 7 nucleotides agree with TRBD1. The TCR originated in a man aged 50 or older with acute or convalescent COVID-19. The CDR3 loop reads CASSWWDSASGYTF. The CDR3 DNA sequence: TGTGCCAGCAGTTGGTGGGACAGCGCCAGTGGCTACACCTTC. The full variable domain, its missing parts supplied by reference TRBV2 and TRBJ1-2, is EPEVTQTPSHQVTQMGQEVILRCVPISNHLYFYWYRQILGQKVEFLVSFYNNEISEKSEIFDDQFSVERPDGSNFTLKIRSTKLEDSAMYFCASSWWDSASGYTFGSGTRLTVV.